This T cell receptor beta chain was captured in a study of neurological immune-mediated disorders (dated by TCRdb to the late 2010s). In the study overall: Among the roughly 34 multiple sclerosis patients, relapsing-remitting MS accounted for 31 and secondary progressive MS accounted for 3. The roughly 110 TCR-beta libraries included longitudinal samples, technical triplicates and paired sorted CD4+ and CD8+ T-cell subsets alongside PBMC samples. The study compared peripheral blood TCR-beta repertoires of HTLV-I-associated myelopathy (HAM/TSP) patients, multiple sclerosis patients and healthy controls using UMI-based sequencing. The cohort was made up of about 65 subjects, consisting of around 14 HAM/TSP patients, 35 or so multiple sclerosis patients and approximately 20 healthy controls. Results and caveats for the whole study, not just this receptor: Phylogenetic analysis grouped repertoires from 18 of 34 MS patients into a cluster of related CDR3 sequences, suggesting a possible repertoire-level signature. The MS cluster was not associated with any clinical or MRI features, and the authors stated that larger cohorts are needed. The highest TCR clonal expansion was observed in HAM/TSP patients, whereas the lowest was observed in MS patients, even when compared with healthy controls. Expanded clones from different subjects shared no identical CDR3 amino acid sequences, which suggests that TCR-beta repertoires were private in all groups.

In the case of this clonotype: Its recognized antigen is unknown. A much larger clone lies one base from this, so it may be a read error.

cDNA was synthesized by template-switch 5'RACE using a primer carrying a 10-nucleotide random unique molecular identifier by which each TCR transcript was tagged. Every sequencing run covered 15-18 subjects and yielded more than 160 million TCR-beta sequences. Total RNA was extracted with the RNeasy kit. The KAPA Real-time Library Amplification kit was used to amplify TCR-beta VDJ regions with primers targeting the TCR constant region and the 5'RACE anchor. A first PCR added sample indexes and Illumina adaptors, after which a second PCR increased the library yield. After purification with Ampure beads, the TCR product of roughly 650 bp was size-selected on a 2% E-gel SizeSelection system. Library quality was checked on a Bioanalyzer, concentration was measured with Qubit, and libraries were quantified with the Kapa Library Quantification kit before pooling. An Illumina HiSeq 2500 sequenced the libraries paired-end 2 x 150 bp. To increase sequence diversity, roughly 24-30% phiX was spiked into each library pool. Concerning the study's data processing: The quality-filtered reads were processed with the UMI-based MiGEC pipeline, whose error correction step removed more than 90% of the raw TCR sequences. VDJ genes were aligned to IMGT germline references, and clonotypes were defined by unique CDR3 amino acid sequence plus V-J genes. Clonal expansion, Shannon diversity and CDR3 relatedness (CalcPairwiseDistances, ClusterSamples) were evaluated with VDJtools, and phylogenetic trees were built with CLCbio workbench. Expanded clones were defined as having at least 8 unique UMIs, based on coefficient-of-variation modelling across technical triplicates. TCRdb took the public reads, trimmed them with fastp at Q25, ran MiXCR for clone calling and kept in-frame beta chains. Rows with one shared CDR3 protein collapse into an entry with the most common genes and DNA. The V and J calls here are based on TCRdb, not the publication. The sample data list tens of thousands of distinct CDR3 sequences, and 4.5% of these were observed just once. The ten largest clones take up just over 5.5% of the sample.

Libraries from unsorted PBMCs were made from 2 million PBMCs kept in RNAlater at -80 degrees C until RNA extraction. Multiple sclerosis patients were enrolled in a US clinical protocol evaluating disease progression by magnetic resonance imaging. PBMCs were separated from peripheral blood using Ficoll-Hypaque density gradient centrifugation and then cryopreserved in liquid nitrogen. A distance of 18 bases separates the germline ends of V and J, which lose 6 bases and 9 bases respectively. The CDR3 numbers 13 residues from cysteine through phenylalanine. The only DNA kept is the CDR3, 39 bases in frame from the first base. According to the germline V gene (reference sequence), CDR1 reads DFQATT and CDR2 reads SNEGSKA.

This TCR was sampled from a woman in her sixties or seventies with multiple sclerosis. The chain is made from TRBV20-1 and TRBJ2-4, with the D segment identity uncertain. The source material was PBMCs. The CDR3 region: CSAAHSLQTIQYF. The DNA reads as follows: TGCAGTGCAGCCCATTCCCTACAGACCATTCAGTACTTC.